The 31 T cell receptor beta chains given below trace back to one sample, sequenced in a study of blood T cells in healthy people across ages. Through a sample-barcoded 5' primer and a J-beta primer mix, a second PCR was run for about 6 to 11 cycles. TCRdb independently ran MiXCR on the 5' RACE reads; one entry per CDR3 protein. The sample holds 800,000 or so distinct CDR3 sequences, just under 25% seen once. These data are also associated with another study on T cells of mothers and their children.

The specimen sequenced was blood. These receptors all come from a boy aged 5-17 years in good health.

The chain combines TRBV6-1 with TRBJ2-4; 8 bases are a match to TRBD2. CDR1 and CDR2 (germline): MNHNS, SASEGT. After removal of 5 bases from V and 4 bases from J, the junction contained 13 bases not matched to a gene. The CDR3 runs to 17 residues. The CDR3 loop is CASSSGRLEVAKNIQYF. CDR3 bases: TGTGCCAGCAGTAGCGGGAGATTGGAAGTGGCGAAAAACATTCAGTACTTC.

The chain joins TRBV27 to TRBJ2-7; the match to TRBD2 covers 7 bases. The CDR3 runs 14 residues. Germline assignment: CDR1 MNHEY and CDR2 SMNVEV (reference sequence). The V gene end was trimmed by 4 bases and the J gene end by 4 bases; junction bases not matched to a gene: 7. The DNA of the CDR3 is TGTGCCAGCAGTTCCGGGACTATTGGTTACGAGCAGTACTTC. It yields the protein CASSSGTIGYEQYF.

This rearrangement joins TRBV29-1 to TRBJ1-2, with TRBD1 as a possible D gene (6 bases). This CDR3 region has 11 residues. Germline lookup yields CDR1 SQVTM and CDR2 ANQGSEA. V lost 6 bases, J lost 11 bases, and 16 bases lay in between. CDR3 in DNA: TGCAGCGTGGTTTCGGACAGTGGGTACACCTTC. Translating gives CSVVSDSGYTF.

V usage is TRBV4-1 and J usage is TRBJ2-5; 7 bases are a match to TRBD1. The V gene end was trimmed by 4 bases and the J gene end by 2 bases; junction bases not matched to a gene: 7. Germline CDR1 is MGHRA and CDR2 is YSYEKL. The CDR3 length is 15 residues. The CDR3 reads CASSLYGQDQETQYF. The CDR3, as DNA: TGCGCCAGCAGCCTGTATGGACAGGATCAAGAGACCCAGTACTTC.

This clonotype was observed a few times. The chain is built from TRBV11-2 and TRBJ2-2, with D possibly matching TRBD2 (5 bases). The length of the CDR3 is 14 residues. V lost 5 bases and J 4 bases, leaving 11 bases between the germline ends. Germline CDR1 reads SGHAT; CDR2 reads FQNNGV. CDR3 residues: CASSPAAGTGELFF. The DNA for the CDR3 is TGTGCCAGCAGCCCCGCGGCGGGCACCGGGGAGCTGTTTTTT.

V gene TRBV6-2 or TRBV6-3 combines with J gene TRBJ2-7; 7 bases line up with TRBD1. CDR1 is MNHEY, CDR2 SVGEGT, per germline. The CDR3 length is 13 residues. V was pared by 7 bases and J by 3 bases, with 6 bases of the junction left unmatched. The CDR3 loop reads CASIDRAFYEQYF. CDR3 coding DNA: TGTGCCAGCATAGACAGGGCCTTCTACGAGCAGTACTTC.

This clonotype was seen many times. The J gene is TRBJ1-1, the V gene TRBV7-9; TRBD1 matches at 8 bases. The junction had 5 bases not matched to a gene; V was cut back by 5 bases and J by 0 bases. CDR1 and CDR2 (germline): SEHNR, FQNEAQ (reference sequence). CDR3 length: 15 residues. In nucleotides, the CDR3 is TGTGCCAGCAGCCTCGGACAGGGAATGAACACTGAAGCTTTCTTT. This encodes CASSLGQGMNTEAFF.

This clonotype was seen more than once but under ten times. The chain has TRBV20-1 and TRBJ2-1; no definite D call. Germline CDR1 is DFQATT and CDR2 is SNEGSKA (reference sequence). Trimming cost V 1 base and J 0 bases, with 7 bases left between them. The CDR3 has 14 amino acids. For the CDR3, the DNA is TGCAGTGCTAGAGGGGAAGTCTCCTACAATGAGCAGTTCTTC. The encoded protein is CSARGEVSYNEQFF.

This sequence joins TRBV5-6 and TRBJ2-7; no clear D. V gave up 1 base and J gave up 7 bases, with 15 bases separating them. The CDR3 runs to 14 residues. CDR1 and CDR2 (germline): SGHDT, YYEEEE. CDR3 amino acids: CASSLTEGTGEQYF. CDR3 coding DNA: TGTGCCAGCAGCTTGACCGAAGGTACGGGTGAGCAGTACTTC. Variable domain in full (rest from reference TRBV5-6 and TRBJ2-7): DAGVTQSPTHLIKTRGQQVTLRCSPKSGHDTVSWYQQALGQGPQFIFQYYEEEERQRGNFPDRFSGHQFPNYSSELNVNALLLGDSALYLCASSLTEGTGEQYFGPGTRLTVT.

This sequence joins TRBV7-2 and TRBJ2-5; 7 nucleotides align to TRBD2. Trimming cost V 2 bases and J 2 bases; bases outside gene matches: 5. The length of the CDR3 is 15 residues. Per the germline V gene, CDR1 is SGHTA and CDR2 is FQGNSA. The CDR3 coding sequence is TGTGCCAGCAGCTTACAAGCGGGATCGCAAGAGACCCAGTACTTC. Amino acids: CASSLQAGSQETQYF.

The chain links TRBV4-3 to TRBJ1-1; D uncertain. The length of the CDR3 is 15 residues. The V gene lost 4 bases and the J gene lost 0 bases, with 12 bases spanning the gap. Germline CDR1 and CDR2: LGHNA and YSLEER. CDR3 nucleotides: TGCGCCAGCAGCCTAGGGCAAGATATGAACACTGAAGCTTTCTTT. This encodes CASSLGQDMNTEAFF.

This clonotype came up a few times. This sequence joins TRBV7-2 and TRBJ2-2; 14 bases are shared with TRBD2. The J segment lost 7 bases and the V segment lost 6 bases, leaving 4 bases of the junction unmatched. This CDR3 has 15 residues. The germline V gene has CDR1 SGHTA and CDR2 FQGNSA. The CDR3 loop reads CASRGTSGRNGELFF. The CDR3, as DNA: TGTGCCAGCAGGGGGACTAGCGGGAGAAACGGGGAGCTGTTTTTT.

This clonotype was detected a few times. Mismatch with germline at one junction end may stem from a read error. The J gene is TRBJ2-5, the V gene TRBV10-3, with D perhaps matching TRBD1 (6 bases). This CDR3 has 15 residues. The germline V gene has CDR1 ENHRY and CDR2 SYGVKD. DNA of the CDR3: TGTGCTATCAGTGAGCCGGGACAATCTTCAGAGACCCAGTACTTC. Encoded protein: CAISEPGQSSETQYF.

This clonotype has a handful of counts. The gene calls are TRBV5-1 and TRBJ2-5; the D gene is possibly TRBD1 (5 bases). The DNA end is a closer match to TRBJ2-7, so the J assignment may be wrong. The germline CDR1 and CDR2 sequences are SGHRS and YFSETQ. This CDR3 has 14 amino acids. Here the CDR3 reads CASSFEAGTYEQYF. The CDR3 bases are TGCGCCAGCAGCTTTGAAGCAGGGACCTACGAGCAGTACTTC.

The genes are TRBV28 and TRBJ2-4; D gene uncertain. CDR3 size: 12 residues. The V end lost 6 bases, the J end lost 1 base, and 4 bases lay between the germline ends. The germline gives CDR1 MDHEN, CDR2 SYDVKM. The CDR3 sequence: CASRGAKNIQYF. DNA of the CDR3: TGTGCCAGCAGAGGGGCCAAAAACATTCAGTACTTC. The complete variable domain, with remaining parts taken from reference TRBV28 and TRBJ2-4, reads DVKVTQSSRYLVKRTGEKVFLECVQDMDHENMFWYRQDPGLGLRLIYFSYDVKMKEKGDIPEGYSVSREKKERFSLILESASTNQTSMYLCASRGAKNIQYFGAGTRLSVL.

The chain employs TRBV27 and TRBJ2-7; 9 bases align to TRBD1. Germline trimming cut 5 bases from V and 6 bases from J; bases unmatched to any gene: 14. Per the germline V gene, CDR1 is MNHEY and CDR2 is SMNVEV (reference sequence). This CDR3 is built from 16 residues. CDR3 nucleotides: TGTGCCAGCAGTCCTAAAACCGGGACAGGGTCTGGCGAGCAGTACTTC. Its translation: CASSPKTGTGSGEQYF.

In its sample, this clonotype was seen a few times. Written as DNA, the CDR3 is TGCAGTGCTAGAGAACAGTTAAACACTGAAGCTTTCTTT. Its protein is CSAREQLNTEAFF. The J gene is TRBJ1-1, the V gene TRBV20-1; the D is unclear. CDR1 and CDR2 from the germline V gene are DFQATT and SNEGSKA (reference sequence). V dropped 0 bases and J dropped 2 bases, with 7 bases sitting between them. This CDR3 comprises 13 residues.

V gene TRBV28 combines with J gene TRBJ2-5; TRBD2 is a possible D gene (5 bases). The closer fit of TRBJ2-1 to the DNA end suggests the J call may be wrong. CDR3 size: 13 residues. The germline gives CDR1 MDHEN, CDR2 SYDVKM. CDR3 in DNA: TGTGCCAGCAGTCTGGACTCAGTCCATGAGCAGTTCTTC. Protein product: CASSLDSVHEQFF.

This clonotype has only one observation. Germline and junction disagree at one end, which may indicate a read error. The chain uses TRBV19 and TRBJ2-7, with 11 bases aligning to TRBD2. The J call is doubtful: the DNA matches TRBJ2-1 better. CDR3 length equals 17 residues. Germline CDR1 reads LNHDA; CDR2 reads SQIVND (reference sequence). The CDR3 is CACSRMSRLAGYNEQFF. The DNA for the CDR3 is TGTGCCTGTAGTCGGATGAGTAGACTAGCGGGGTACAATGAGCAGTTCTTC.

V usage is TRBV11-2 and J usage is TRBJ2-2; 8 positions match TRBD2. The CDR3 length is 18 residues. The germline gives CDR1 SGHAT, CDR2 FQNNGV. Germline trimming cut 0 bases from V and 4 bases from J; bases unmatched to any gene: 10. CDR3 coding DNA: TGTGCCAGCAGCTTAGAATACGGCGGGGGGTTACCCACCGGGGAGCTGTTTTTT. Amino acid sequence: CASSLEYGGGLPTGELFF.

The chain couples TRBV20-1 to TRBJ1-4; D remains unclear. The germline V and J ends were trimmed by 0 bases and 6 bases, with 11 bases remaining between them. The germline gives CDR1 DFQATT, CDR2 SNEGSKA (reference sequence). The CDR3 has 14 residues. CDR3 in DNA: TGCAGTGCTAGAGACGGTAGATACTATGAAAAACTGTTTTTT. Residues: CSARDGRYYEKLFF.

The V gene is TRBV3-1, the J gene TRBJ2-1; 7 bases agree with TRBD2. This CDR3 spans 15 amino acids. After removal of 2 bases from V and 7 bases from J, the junction contained 8 bases not matched to a gene. Germline V gene data show CDR1 as LGHDT and CDR2 as YNNKEL (reference sequence). CDR3 DNA sequence: TGTGCCAGCAGCCAAAGTCCGGCGGGAGTTAATGAGCAGTTCTTC. Its translation: CASSQSPAGVNEQFF.

V and J are TRBV24-1 and TRBJ2-5; 12 bases are shared with TRBD1. V dropped 4 bases and J dropped 4; count of bases not matched to a gene: 6. Germline V gives CDR1 KGHDR, CDR2 SFDVKD. This CDR3 contains 16 residues. The CDR3 is CATSDRDRGRAETQYF. DNA of the CDR3: TGTGCCACCAGTGACAGGGACAGGGGGCGCGCAGAGACCCAGTACTTC.

The chain links TRBV4-1 to TRBJ1-1; 9 bases line up with TRBD1. Germline V gene sequence: CDR1 MGHRA, CDR2 YSYEKL. After removal of 3 bases from V and 3 bases from J, the junction contained 2 bases not matched to a gene. The CDR3 runs to 14 residues. The CDR3 DNA follows: TGCGCCAGCAGCCATGGACAGGGGTACACTGAAGCTTTCTTT. Translating it yields CASSHGQGYTEAFF.

The chain links TRBV4-1 to TRBJ1-4, with D perhaps matching TRBD1 (5 bases). The V end was cut by 8 bases, the J end by 0 bases, with 16 bases between. Germline V lookup: CDR1 MGHRA, CDR2 YSYEKL. The CDR3 has 16 residues. CDR3 bases: TGCGCCAGCGGGACTCCGCGACGCACAACTAATGAAAAACTGTTTTTT. It specifies CASGTPRRTTNEKLFF.

The genes are TRBV28 and TRBJ1-1; D ambiguous. Germline V gene lookup returns CDR1 MDHEN and CDR2 SYDVKM. This CDR3 is 13 amino acids long. V shed 5 bases and J shed 5 bases, with 12 bases lying between them. CDR3 DNA: TGTGCCAGCAGTGGGGTCGGGTTGACTGAAGCTTTCTTT. Amino acid sequence: CASSGVGLTEAFF.

The chain links TRBV5-1 to TRBJ1-2, with D tentatively TRBD1 (5 bases). Trimming took 3 bases from V and 4 from J, leaving 13 bases between them. Germline V gene data show CDR1 as SGHRS and CDR2 as YFSETQ. The CDR3 is 14 residues long. CDR3 amino acids: CASSSVQGVYGYTF. CDR3 sequence (DNA): TGCGCCAGCAGCTCGGTCCAGGGAGTCTATGGCTACACCTTC.

The gene calls are TRBV20-1 and TRBJ2-5, with 7 nucleotides matching TRBD1. The better agreement between TRBJ2-7 and the DNA end casts doubt on the J call. This CDR3 is built from 15 residues. CDR1 is DFQATT, CDR2 SNEGSKA, per germline (reference sequence). The CDR3 loop reads CSASRAGDSTYEQYF. In DNA form, the CDR3 reads TGCAGTGCTAGTAGGGCTGGGGACAGCACCTACGAGCAGTACTTC.

This clonotype has more than one count but fewer than ten. DNA for the CDR3: TGTGCCAGCGATGGGAGAGGGGTTCGAGTTGAGCAGTTCTTC. Encoded protein: CASDGRGVRVEQFF. The rearrangement links TRBV3-1 to TRBJ2-1; D is perhaps TRBD1 or TRBD2 (5 bases each). The CDR3 totals 14 residues. The V end lost 8 bases, the J end lost 9 bases, and 20 bases lay between the germline ends. Germline values: CDR1 LGHDT, CDR2 YNNKEL (reference sequence).

This rearrangement joins TRBV28 to TRBJ2-5; TRBD1 might be the D (5 bases). The CDR3 consists of 14 residues. Germline loops: CDR1 MDHEN, CDR2 SYDVKM. V lost 4 bases to trimming and J lost 6 bases, with 15 bases between them. CDR3 DNA sequence: TGTGCCAGCAGTTACCAGGGATTTACGAAGACCCAGTACTTC. This codes for CASSYQGFTKTQYF.

This chain links TRBV28 with TRBJ2-5; TRBD2 aligns across 7 bases. Trimming removed 3 bases from V and 7 bases from J; junction bases left unmatched: 5. This CDR3 comprises 13 residues. Germline V gives CDR1 MDHEN, CDR2 SYDVKM. The CDR3 region is CASSLAGVGTQYF. CDR3 nucleotide sequence: TGTGCCAGCAGTTTGGCGGGGGTGGGGACCCAGTACTTC.